These 21 T cell receptor beta chains were all obtained from the same sample, sequenced in a study of technical replicates of blood from a few donors. Using immunoSEQ multiplex PCR, the repertoire was profiled, and TCRdb retains in-frame clones only, with some absent. This repertoire shows tens of thousands of clones, 93% found once; its top ten account for less than 4.5%. Sample: PBMCs. The source of these receptors is a human donor in good health. Some clones in this sample may be carry-over from other donors' samples.

This chain links TRBV9 with TRBJ2-5; 9 bases align to TRBD2. From germline, CDR1 is SGDLS and CDR2 YYNGEE. This CDR3 is 12 amino acids long. V lost 3 bases to trimming and J lost 13 bases; unmatched junction nucleotides: 7. The CDR3 region is CASSASRGGLYF. DNA of the CDR3: TGTGCCAGCAGCGCTTCGCGGGGGGGGCTGTACTTC.

The chain couples TRBV4-3 to TRBJ2-1; TRBD2 might be the D (5 bases). V lost 4 bases and J 3 bases, leaving 16 bases between the germline ends. CDR3 length: 16 residues. Germline loops: CDR1 LGHNA, CDR2 YSLEER. The DNA of the CDR3 is TGCGCCAGCAGCCCGGCCGTGGGCGGAGGCTACAATGAGCAGTTCTTC. As protein: CASSPAVGGGYNEQFF.

The rearrangement joins TRBV5-1 to TRBJ2-1; D gene unclear. The CDR3 consists of 13 residues. CDR1 and CDR2 from the germline V gene are SGHRS and YFSETQ. V was cut by 4 bases and J by 6 bases, with 11 bases left in between. CDR3 bases: TGCGCCAGCAGCCCCGGTCTCTTCAATGAGCAGTTCTTC. Protein sequence: CASSPGLFNEQFF.

The genes are TRBV4-2 and TRBJ2-7; TRBD2 agrees at 7 bases. The germline CDR1 and CDR2 sequences are LGHNA and YNFKEQ. The ends lost 1 base at V and 5 bases at J; junction bases unmatched: 8. The CDR3 has 15 residues. This CDR3 reads CASSQGGSNYNEQYF. CDR3 coding DNA: TGTGCCAGCAGCCAAGGCGGGAGTAATTACAACGAGCAGTACTTC.

The chain has TRBV7-2 and TRBJ2-7; D call uncertain. Germline-derived CDR1 and CDR2 are SGHTA and FQGNSA. Between the trimmed V and J ends, which lost 5 bases and 2 bases, there was a span of 16 bases. The CDR3 is 15 residues long. CDR3 residues: CASSRSLAEAYEQYF. The DNA for the CDR3 is TGTGCCAGCAGCCGAAGTCTGGCCGAGGCCTACGAGCAGTACTTC.

This chain joins TRBV4-3 and TRBJ1-6; a possible D gene is TRBD1 (6 bases). Germline V gene data show CDR1 as LGHNA and CDR2 as YSLEER. CDR3 length: 15 residues. The germline V and J ends were trimmed by 6 bases and 10 bases, with 19 bases remaining between them. The CDR3 loop reads CASSQQGGGGSPLHF. The CDR3 bases are TGCGCCAGCAGTCAACAGGGTGGGGGGGGATCACCCCTCCACTTT.

The chain carries TRBV29-1 and TRBJ2-3; 10 bases line up with TRBD2. Germline assignment: CDR1 SQVTM and CDR2 ANQGSEA. The ends lost 6 bases at V and 0 bases at J; junction bases unmatched: 6. This CDR3 has 15 residues. CDR3 region: CSVVTSGDSTDTQYF. The CDR3 DNA reads as TGCAGCGTGGTAACTAGCGGGGACAGCACAGATACGCAGTATTTT.

J is TRBJ1-5 and V is TRBV5-1; D possibly corresponds to TRBD1 (6 bases). Germline CDR1 is SGHRS and CDR2 is YFSETQ. This CDR3 comprises 14 residues. The V end was cut by 4 bases, the J end by 4 bases, with 12 bases between. For the CDR3, the DNA is TGCGCCAGCAGCCCGGGGGGCGAGAATCAGCCCCAGCATTTT. Its translation is CASSPGGENQPQHF.

The V call is TRBV15, the J call TRBJ2-7, with TRBD1 matching 9 bases. With V trimmed by 3 bases and J by 5 bases, 2 bases remained unmatched. Germline V gene lookup returns CDR1 LNHNV and CDR2 YYDKDF (reference sequence). This CDR3 is built from 13 residues. The CDR3 protein is CATSRGQGHEQYF. For the CDR3, the DNA is TGTGCCACCAGCAGGGGACAGGGCCACGAGCAGTACTTC.

This sequence joins TRBV10-3 and TRBJ2-7; TRBD1 is a possible D gene (5 bases). Trimming stripped 8 bases from V and 3 bases from J, with 8 bases between. The germline CDR1 and CDR2 sequences are ENHRY and SYGVKD. This CDR3 has 11 amino acids. Here the CDR3 reads CAIQGDYEQYF. DNA for the CDR3: TGTGCCATCCAGGGCGACTACGAGCAGTACTTC.

As DNA, the CDR3 is TGTGCCACCAGCAGAGGGCTAGGACACAAGATTTACGAGCAGTACTTC. The encoded protein is CATSRGLGHKIYEQYF. This chain links TRBV15 with TRBJ2-7; a weak D match, TRBD1 (5 bases). Deletions cut 1 base from V and 4 bases from J, with 17 bases between. CDR1 and CDR2 from the germline V gene are LNHNV and YYDKDF (reference sequence). CDR3 length: 16 residues.

This sequence joins TRBV6-5 and TRBJ2-5, with no clear D. In germline, CDR1 is MNHEY, CDR2 SVGAGI. Between the trimmed V and J ends, which lost 6 bases and 5 bases, there was a span of 13 bases. This CDR3 has 13 amino acids. The CDR3 is CASSLVRSETQYF. In nucleotides, the CDR3 is TGTGCCAGCAGCTTAGTGAGGTCCGAGACCCAGTACTTC.

The chain recombines TRBV11-2 with TRBJ2-5; a weak D match, TRBD2 (7 bases). Trimming left V 1 base short and J 5 bases short, with 17 bases between. The V gene's germline CDR1 is SGHAT and CDR2 FQNNGV. CDR3 size: 16 residues. DNA for the CDR3: TGTGCCAGCAGCTTAGGGGGGGGCCCCTTTTTGGAGACCCAGTACTTC. Its protein product is CASSLGGGPFLETQYF.

The chain has TRBV18 and TRBJ2-7; possibly TRBD2 for D (6 bases). Per the germline V gene, CDR1 is KGHSH and CDR2 is LQKENI. Deletions cut 3 bases from V and 2 bases from J, with 11 bases between. The CDR3 sequence is 14 residues long. The CDR3 reads CASSPRGYPYEQYF. The CDR3 coding sequence is TGTGCCAGCTCACCGCGGGGTTACCCCTACGAGCAGTACTTC.

This CDR3 reads CASSLYAGEETQYF. As DNA, the CDR3 is TGCGCCAGCAGCTTGTACGCGGGGGAAGAGACCCAGTACTTC. The chain is built from TRBV5-1 and TRBJ2-5, with 7 positions matching TRBD2. In germline, CDR1 is SGHRS, CDR2 YFSETQ. This CDR3 is 14 amino acids long. Trimming took 1 base from V and 3 from J; bases not matched to a gene: 3.

This sequence joins TRBV16 and TRBJ1-1; TRBD1 might be the D (5 bases). V shed 2 bases and J shed 5 bases, with 12 bases lying between them. CDR1 is KGHSY, CDR2 FQNENV, per germline. This CDR3 has 14 amino acids. CDR3 sequence: CASSQRGGGTEAFF. DNA for the CDR3: TGTGCCAGCAGCCAACGGGGGGGAGGGACTGAAGCTTTCTTT.

This chain uses TRBV7-9 with TRBJ2-1; 9 bases match TRBD1. Germline assignment: CDR1 SEHNR and CDR2 FQNEAQ (reference sequence). This CDR3 is 16 amino acids long. Losses at the gene ends were 6 bases for V and 9 bases for J; bases not matched to a gene: 15. CDR3 bases: TGTGCCAGCAGTTTCTCTACCGGGACAGGGTCCGGTGAGCAGTTCTTC. Protein sequence: CASSFSTGTGSGEQFF.

The DNA of the CDR3 is TGTGCCACCAGCAGAGGTCCCGGGACAGAAGCCCTGGAAAAACTGTTTTTT. Its translation is CATSRGPGTEALEKLFF. The J gene is TRBJ1-4, the V gene TRBV15, with 7 bases lining up with TRBD1. Germline CDR1 is LNHNV and CDR2 is YYDKDF (reference sequence). V lost 1 base, J lost 8 bases, and 13 bases stayed unmatched. This CDR3 has 17 residues.

The rearrangement uses TRBV30 and TRBJ2-3; 14 nucleotides align to TRBD2. The J segment lost 6 bases and the V segment lost 4 bases, leaving 6 bases of the junction unmatched. In germline, CDR1 is GTSNPN, CDR2 SVGIG (reference sequence). There are 15 residues in the CDR3. CDR3 region: CAWTGLAGGWDTQYF. CDR3 nucleotides: TGTGCCTGGACCGGACTAGCGGGAGGTTGGGATACGCAGTATTTT.

The J gene is TRBJ1-1, the V gene TRBV6-8, with 7 bases identical to TRBD1. The CDR3 loop spans 13 amino acids. CDR1 is MNHGY and CDR2 is SAAAGT in the germline V gene. The V gene end was trimmed by 4 bases and the J gene end by 7 bases; junction bases not matched to a gene: 6. CDR3 in amino acids: CASSSQGGSEAFF. The CDR3 DNA sequence: TGTGCCAGCAGTTCCCAGGGGGGCAGTGAAGCTTTCTTT.

The chain combines TRBV6-5 with TRBJ1-2; D ambiguous. Germline V gives CDR1 MNHEY, CDR2 SVGAGI. This CDR3 contains 15 residues. Between the trimmed V and J ends, which lost 0 bases and 3 bases, there was a span of 11 bases. The CDR3 protein is CASSYSILGDYGYTF. CDR3 sequence (DNA): TGTGCCAGCAGTTACTCGATCCTGGGAGACTATGGCTACACCTTC.